The 21 T cell receptor beta chains given below trace back to one sample, sequenced in a study of early T cells in non-severe SARS-CoV-2 infection. TCRdb used MiXCR to reprocess the 5' RACE reads, holding one entry per CDR3 protein. Here the sample spans roughly 61,000 distinct CDR3 sequences, under 15% being singletons. The source was whole blood, collected at baseline. Source of these receptors: an adult who was a healthcare worker with PCR-confirmed SARS-CoV-2 infection or an uninfected control (not recorded which).

This clonotype was picked up a small number of times. The chain links TRBV5-1 to TRBJ2-1, with D perhaps TRBD1 (6 bases). The CDR3 spans 14 residues. Between the trimmed V and J ends, which lost 8 bases and 8 bases, there was a span of 20 bases. The germline V gene has CDR1 SGHRS and CDR2 YFSETQ. The CDR3 nucleotides are TGCGCCAGTAGGGGGTCTAGGGATCGGGATGAGCAGTTCTTC. Encoded protein: CASRGSRDRDEQFF.

This clonotype was recorded many times. The chain links TRBV29-1 to TRBJ2-3; D gene ambiguous. Germline V lookup: CDR1 SQVTM, CDR2 ANQGSEA. Trimming shortened V by 4 bases and J by 2 bases, and 7 bases separated the two germline ends. The CDR3 extends over 12 amino acids. The CDR3, as DNA: TGCAGCGTTGCACAGTACACAGATACGCAGTATTTT. Translating it yields CSVAQYTDTQYF.

This chain connects TRBV11-1 to TRBJ2-1; 8 nucleotides agree with TRBD2. The junction had 9 bases not matched to a gene; V was cut back by 5 bases and J by 6 bases. The CDR3 is 15 amino acids. Germline-derived CDR1 and CDR2 are SGHAT and FQDESV (reference sequence). The CDR3 nucleotides are TGTGCCAGCAGCGGTAGCGGGAATAGCTTCAATGAGCAGTTCTTC. Encoded protein: CASSGSGNSFNEQFF.

Many counts were recorded for this clonotype. The chain couples TRBV11-3 to TRBJ2-3; either TRBD1 or TRBD2 may fit D (5 bases each). Trimming pared 5 bases from V and 6 bases from J, leaving 15 bases between. The CDR3 spans 14 residues. Germline V gives CDR1 SGHNT, CDR2 YENEEA. CDR3 amino acids: CASSLGTGPDTQYF. CDR3 sequence (DNA): TGTGCCAGCAGCCTAGGGACGGGTCCTGATACGCAGTATTTT.

CDR3 bases: TGCAGTGCTAGAGATCAGGCAGGGACCCCCTACGAGCAGTACTTC. This sequence encodes CSARDQAGTPYEQYF. This sequence joins TRBV20-1 and TRBJ2-7; D might be TRBD1 or TRBD2, each matching 5 bases. The germline gives CDR1 DFQATT, CDR2 SNEGSKA (reference sequence). Trimming shortened V by 0 bases and J by 2 bases, and 14 bases separated the two germline ends. The CDR3 length is 15 residues.

This clonotype came up many times. CDR3 nucleotide sequence: TGTGCCAGCAGTGGCTCCGGGACAGGCTCCTACGAGCAGTACTTC. Translated: CASSGSGTGSYEQYF. The chain couples TRBV25-1 to TRBJ2-7, with TRBD1 matching 8 bases. The V and J ends lost 4 bases and 0 bases, in that order; junction bases with no gene match: 5. This CDR3 region has 15 residues. Looked up from germline, CDR1 is MGHDK and CDR2 is SYGVNS.

This clonotype was detected a few times. The chain uses TRBV30 and TRBJ2-3, with D hard to call. The CDR3 contains 14 residues. V was cut by 4 bases and J by 1 base, with 12 bases left in between. Germline V lookup: CDR1 GTSNPN, CDR2 SVGIG (reference sequence). The CDR3 protein is CAWILSQGTDTQYF. The CDR3, as DNA: TGTGCCTGGATCTTGTCGCAGGGCACAGATACGCAGTATTTT.

The rearrangement joins TRBV5-1 to TRBJ2-3; tentatively, D is TRBD2 (5 bases). V was trimmed by 5 bases and J by 1 base, leaving 14 bases between them. Germline V lookup: CDR1 SGHRS, CDR2 YFSETQ. The CDR3 consists of 15 residues. In DNA form, the CDR3 reads TGCGCCAGCAGATCACGAGGTAGCGGCACAGATACGCAGTATTTT. Its translation is CASRSRGSGTDTQYF.

V is TRBV5-5 and J is TRBJ2-7, with TRBD1 as a possible D gene (6 bases). Trimming pared 1 base from V and 2 bases from J, leaving 16 bases between. The germline gives CDR1 SGHKS, CDR2 YYEKEE (reference sequence). CDR3 size: 16 residues. CDR3: CASSLNTGHNPYEQYF. Here the CDR3 DNA reads TGTGCCAGCAGCTTGAACACAGGGCACAACCCCTACGAGCAGTACTTC.

This clonotype was recorded a few times. The genes are TRBV7-2 and TRBJ1-2; unclear D gene. The germline V and J ends were trimmed by 3 bases and 2 bases, with 10 bases remaining between them. Germline V gene lookup returns CDR1 SGHTA and CDR2 FQGNSA. The CDR3 has 14 amino acids. The CDR3: CASSFARDNYGYTF. The CDR3 nucleotides read TGTGCCAGCAGCTTTGCCAGAGACAACTATGGCTACACCTTC.

The gene calls are TRBV5-1 and TRBJ1-1; TRBD1 is a possible D gene (5 bases). This CDR3 has 14 amino acids. Trimming shortened V by 4 bases and J by 4 bases, and 14 bases separated the two germline ends. Germline V gene data show CDR1 as SGHRS and CDR2 as YFSETQ. In nucleotides, the CDR3 is TGCGCCAGCAGCGCCGTGACAGCTCTCACTGAAGCTTTCTTT. Amino acid sequence: CASSAVTALTEAFF.

Many counts were recorded for this clonotype. The rearrangement links TRBV25-1 to TRBJ2-1, with a tentative D call TRBD2 (5 bases). V lost 7 bases and J 0 bases, leaving 7 bases between the germline ends. Germline-derived CDR1 and CDR2 are MGHDK and SYGVNS. The CDR3 is 13 residues long. The CDR3 loop reads CASKDSSYNEQFF. As DNA, the CDR3 is TGTGCCAGCAAGGACTCCTCCTACAATGAGCAGTTCTTC. The whole variable domain, remainder taken from reference TRBV25-1 and TRBJ2-1, is EADIYQTPRYLVIGTGKKITLECSQTMGHDKMYWYQQDPGMELHLIHYSYGVNSTEKGDLSSESTVSRIRTEHFPLTLESARPSHTSQYLCASKDSSYNEQFFGPGTRLTVL.

As to this clonotype: A read error is likely, as this CDR3 ends without the conserved phenylalanine or tryptophan. V and J are TRBV6-5 and TRBJ1-1, with D perhaps TRBD1 (6 bases). The V gene's germline CDR1 is MNHEY and CDR2 SVGAGI. Trimming left V 8 bases short and J 0 bases short, with 13 bases between. The CDR3 loop spans 14 amino acids. This CDR3 reads CASGRGVMNTEAFS. In DNA form, the CDR3 reads TGTGCCAGCGGCAGGGGAGTTATGAACACTGAAGCTTTCTCT.

This clonotype was seen a few times. The V gene is TRBV20-1, the J gene TRBJ2-7; 10 bases agree with TRBD2. V was clipped by 0 bases and J by 4 bases; unmatched bases: 6. This CDR3 region has 15 residues. Germline CDR1 reads DFQATT; CDR2 reads SNEGSKA (reference sequence). CDR3 in amino acids: CSARDLAGGDYEQYF. CDR3 in DNA: TGCAGTGCTAGAGACTTAGCGGGAGGAGATTACGAGCAGTACTTC.

The CDR3 reads CASSFSGGAFSAETQYF. The CDR3 DNA sequence: TGCGCCAGCAGCTTTAGCGGGGGGGCCTTCTCTGCAGAGACCCAGTACTTC. V usage is TRBV5-1 and J usage is TRBJ2-5, with 11 bases aligning to TRBD2. This CDR3 is 17 amino acids long. From germline, CDR1 is SGHRS and CDR2 YFSETQ. J gave up 4 bases and V 2 bases, and 10 bases lay outside the gene matches.

This clonotype occurred a few times. The chain is built from TRBV12-3 or TRBV12-4 and TRBJ2-7; maybe TRBD2 (5 bases). This CDR3 is 14 amino acids long. Trimming took 5 bases from V and 4 from J, leaving 15 bases between them. The CDR3 bases are TGTGCCAGCAGTGGCCAGCGGCCCTCGTACGAGCAGTACTTC. Its translation: CASSGQRPSYEQYF.

V usage is TRBV7-8 and J usage is TRBJ2-3, with 7 bases identical to TRBD2. In germline, CDR1 is SGHVS, CDR2 FQNEAQ. The CDR3 contains 16 residues. The V gene end was trimmed by 5 bases and the J gene end by 0 bases; junction bases not matched to a gene: 8. The CDR3 nucleotides read TGTGCCAGCAGCATACGGGGAGGGACTAGCACAGATACGCAGTATTTT. This gives the protein CASSIRGGTSTDTQYF.

This clonotype has a handful of counts. This chain links TRBV6-6 with TRBJ2-7; no definite D call. Germline V gene sequence: CDR1 MNHNY, CDR2 SVGAGI (reference sequence). The CDR3 length is 13 residues. The V end was cut by 0 bases, the J end by 5 bases, with 8 bases between. The CDR3 coding sequence is TGTGCCAGCAGTTACTCGAACGGTAACGAGCAGTACTTC. Protein sequence: CASSYSNGNEQYF.

This clonotype has at least ten counts. The chain couples TRBV7-2 to TRBJ1-2; D possibly corresponds to TRBD1 (6 bases). Germline loops: CDR1 SGHTA, CDR2 FQGNSA. V lost 1 base and J 7 bases, leaving 13 bases between the germline ends. CDR3 length: 14 residues. CDR3 sequence (DNA): TGTGCCAGCAGCTTAGAGAGGGGGAGTATTGGCTACACCTTC. Translated: CASSLERGSIGYTF. Together with reference TRBV7-2 and TRBJ1-2, the CDR3 gives the full variable domain: GAGVSQSPSNKVTEKGKDVELRCDPISGHTALYWYRQSLGQGLEFLIYFQGNSAPDKSGLPSDRFSAERTGGSVSTLTIQRTQQEDSAVYLCASSLERGSIGYTFGSGTRLTVV.

This clonotype was detected only a few times. This rearrangement joins TRBV12-3 or TRBV12-4 to TRBJ2-3, with D unclear. The CDR3 runs to 14 residues. Trimming shortened V by 3 bases and J by 1 base, and 8 bases separated the two germline ends. The CDR3 region is CASSFFQGTDTQYF. The CDR3 nucleotides are TGTGCCAGCAGTTTTTTCCAGGGCACAGATACGCAGTATTTT.

This clonotype was seen only a few times. The V and J genes are TRBV29-1 and TRBJ2-1; 7 bases map to TRBD2. The germline V gene encodes CDR1 SQVTM and CDR2 ANQGSEA. V dropped 2 bases and J dropped 6; count of bases not matched to a gene: 7. This CDR3 contains 14 residues. CDR3 bases: TGCAGCGTTGAACTAGCGGTTTCCATCAATGAGCAGTTCTTC. This gives the protein CSVELAVSINEQFF.